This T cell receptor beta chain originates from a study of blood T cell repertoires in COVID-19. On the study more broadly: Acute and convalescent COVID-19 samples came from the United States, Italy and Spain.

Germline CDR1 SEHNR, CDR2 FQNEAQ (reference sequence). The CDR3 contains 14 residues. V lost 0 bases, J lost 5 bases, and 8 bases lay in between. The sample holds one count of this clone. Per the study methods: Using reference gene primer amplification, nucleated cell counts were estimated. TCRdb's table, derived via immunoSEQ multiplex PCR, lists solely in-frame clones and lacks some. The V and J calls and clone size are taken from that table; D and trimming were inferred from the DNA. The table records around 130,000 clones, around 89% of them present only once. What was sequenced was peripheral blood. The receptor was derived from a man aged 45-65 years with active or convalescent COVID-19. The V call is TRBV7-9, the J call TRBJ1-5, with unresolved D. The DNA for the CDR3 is TGTGCCAGCAGCTTAGCGGGAGCTTATCAGCCCCAGCATTTT. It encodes CASSLAGAYQPQHF. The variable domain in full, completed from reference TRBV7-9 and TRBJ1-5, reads DTGVSQNPRHKITKRGQNVTFRCDPISEHNRLYWYRQTLGQGPEFLTYFQNEAQLEKSRLLSDRFSAERPKGSFSTLEIQRTEQGDSAMYLCASSLAGAYQPQHFGDGTRLSIL.